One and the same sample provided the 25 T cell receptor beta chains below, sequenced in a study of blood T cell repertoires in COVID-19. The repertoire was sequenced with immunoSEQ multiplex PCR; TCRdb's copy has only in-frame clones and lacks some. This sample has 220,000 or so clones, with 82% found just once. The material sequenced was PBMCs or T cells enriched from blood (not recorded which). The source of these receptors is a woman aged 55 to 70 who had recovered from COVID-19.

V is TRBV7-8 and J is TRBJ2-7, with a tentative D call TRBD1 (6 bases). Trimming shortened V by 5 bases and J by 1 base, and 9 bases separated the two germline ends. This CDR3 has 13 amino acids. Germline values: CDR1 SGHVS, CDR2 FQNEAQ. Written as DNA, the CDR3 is TGTGCCAGCAGCCCGGGGACATCCTACGAGCAGTACTTC. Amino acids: CASSPGTSYEQYF.

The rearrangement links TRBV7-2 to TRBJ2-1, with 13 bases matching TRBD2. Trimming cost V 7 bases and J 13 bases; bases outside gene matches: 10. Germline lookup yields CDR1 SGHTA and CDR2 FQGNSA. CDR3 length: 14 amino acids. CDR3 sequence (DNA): TGTGCCAGCACTACTAGCGGGGGGGCCTTTAATCAGTTCTTC. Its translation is CASTTSGGAFNQFF. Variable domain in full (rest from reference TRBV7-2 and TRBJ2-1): GAGVSQSPSNKVTEKGKDVELRCDPISGHTALYWYRQSLGQGLEFLIYFQGNSAPDKSGLPSDRFSAERTGGSVSTLTIQRTQQEDSAVYLCASTTSGGAFNQFFGPGTRLTVL.

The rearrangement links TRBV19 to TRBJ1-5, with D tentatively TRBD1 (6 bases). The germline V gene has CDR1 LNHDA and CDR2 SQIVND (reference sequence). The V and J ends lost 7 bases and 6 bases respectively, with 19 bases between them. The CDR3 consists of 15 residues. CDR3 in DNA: TGTGCCAGTACCCTGAGGGGGGGAAGCGGTCAGCCCCAGCATTTT. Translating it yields CASTLRGGSGQPQHF.

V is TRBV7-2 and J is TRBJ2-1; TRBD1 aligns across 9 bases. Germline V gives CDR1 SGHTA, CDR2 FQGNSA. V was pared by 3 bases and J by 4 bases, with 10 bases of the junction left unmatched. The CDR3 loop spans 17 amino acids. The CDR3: CASSLKSLGQGYNEQFF. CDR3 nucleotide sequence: TGTGCCAGCAGCTTGAAGTCATTGGGACAGGGATACAATGAGCAGTTCTTC. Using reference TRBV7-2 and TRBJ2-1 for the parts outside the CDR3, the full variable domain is GAGVSQSPSNKVTEKGKDVELRCDPISGHTALYWYRQSLGQGLEFLIYFQGNSAPDKSGLPSDRFSAERTGGSVSTLTIQRTQQEDSAVYLCASSLKSLGQGYNEQFFGPGTRLTVL.

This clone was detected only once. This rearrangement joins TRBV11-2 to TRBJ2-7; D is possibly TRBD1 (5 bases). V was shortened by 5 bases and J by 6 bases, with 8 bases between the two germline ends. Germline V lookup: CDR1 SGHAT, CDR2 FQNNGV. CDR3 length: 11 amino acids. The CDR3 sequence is CASSARGEQYF. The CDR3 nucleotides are TGTGCCAGCAGCGCAAGGGGCGAGCAGTACTTC.

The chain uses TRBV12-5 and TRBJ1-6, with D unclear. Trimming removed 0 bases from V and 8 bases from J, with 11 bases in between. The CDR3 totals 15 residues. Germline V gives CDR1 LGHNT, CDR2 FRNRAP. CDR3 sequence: CASGLVLPPHSPLHF. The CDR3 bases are TGTGCTAGTGGTTTGGTACTGCCTCCCCATTCACCCCTCCACTTT.

CDR3 sequence reads: CASSRTVSGTFPYEQYF. Here the CDR3 DNA reads TGTGCCAGCAGCCGCACCGTATCCGGGACATTTCCCTACGAGCAGTACTTC. The gene calls are TRBV5-8 and TRBJ2-7, with a possible D match to TRBD1 (6 bases). The CDR3 is 17 residues long. V lost 4 bases and J 2 bases, leaving 22 bases between the germline ends. The V gene's germline CDR1 is SGHTS and CDR2 YDEGEE.

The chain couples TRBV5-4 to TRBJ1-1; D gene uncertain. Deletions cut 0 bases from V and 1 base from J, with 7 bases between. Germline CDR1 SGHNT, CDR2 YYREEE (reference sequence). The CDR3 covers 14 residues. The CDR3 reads CASSLDWANTEAFF. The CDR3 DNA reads TGTGCCAGCAGCTTGGACTGGGCGAACACTGAAGCTTTCTTT.

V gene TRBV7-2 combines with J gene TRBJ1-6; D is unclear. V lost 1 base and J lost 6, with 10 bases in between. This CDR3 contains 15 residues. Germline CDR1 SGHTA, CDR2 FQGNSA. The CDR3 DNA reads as TGTGCCAGCAGCTTAGAGGCCGGGGTTAATTCACCCCTCCACTTT. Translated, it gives CASSLEAGVNSPLHF.

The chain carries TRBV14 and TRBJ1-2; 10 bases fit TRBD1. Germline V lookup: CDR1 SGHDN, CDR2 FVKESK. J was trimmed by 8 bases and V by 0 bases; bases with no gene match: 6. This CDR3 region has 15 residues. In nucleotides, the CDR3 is TGTGCCAGCAGCCAAGATCTAGGGACAGGGGTCGGCTACACCTTC. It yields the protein CASSQDLGTGVGYTF.

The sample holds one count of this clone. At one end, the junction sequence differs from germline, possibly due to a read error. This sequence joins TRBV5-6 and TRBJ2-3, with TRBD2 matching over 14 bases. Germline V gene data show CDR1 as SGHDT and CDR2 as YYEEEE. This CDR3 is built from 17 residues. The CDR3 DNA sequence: TGTGCCAGCAGCTTGTGGGGACTAGCGGGGGTTACAGCTACGCAGTATTTT. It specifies CASSLWGLAGVTATQYF.

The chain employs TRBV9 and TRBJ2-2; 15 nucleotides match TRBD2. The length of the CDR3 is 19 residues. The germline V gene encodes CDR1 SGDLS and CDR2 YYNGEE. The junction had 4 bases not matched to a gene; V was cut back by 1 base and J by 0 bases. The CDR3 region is CASSVWGLAGGSNTGELFF. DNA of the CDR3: TGTGCCAGCAGCGTATGGGGACTAGCGGGGGGTTCGAACACCGGGGAGCTGTTTTTT.

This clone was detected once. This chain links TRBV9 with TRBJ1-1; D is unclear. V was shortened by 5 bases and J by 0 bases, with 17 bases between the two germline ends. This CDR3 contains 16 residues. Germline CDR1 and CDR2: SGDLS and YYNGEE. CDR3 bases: TGTGCCAGCAGTCACTCAACAGTAGGCATGAACACTGAAGCTTTCTTT. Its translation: CASSHSTVGMNTEAFF.

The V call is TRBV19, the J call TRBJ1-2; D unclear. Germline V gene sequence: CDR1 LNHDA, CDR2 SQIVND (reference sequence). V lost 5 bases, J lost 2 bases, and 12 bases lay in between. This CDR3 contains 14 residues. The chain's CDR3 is CASSPSVENYGYTF. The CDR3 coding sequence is TGTGCCAGTAGTCCGTCCGTCGAGAACTATGGCTACACCTTC.

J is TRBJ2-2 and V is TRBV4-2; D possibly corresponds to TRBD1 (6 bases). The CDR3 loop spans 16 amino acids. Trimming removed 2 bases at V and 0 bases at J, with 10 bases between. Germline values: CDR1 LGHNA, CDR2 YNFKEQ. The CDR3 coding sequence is TGTGCCAGCAGCCAACAGGGGTTCGCGAACACCGGGGAGCTGTTTTTT. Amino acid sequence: CASSQQGFANTGELFF.

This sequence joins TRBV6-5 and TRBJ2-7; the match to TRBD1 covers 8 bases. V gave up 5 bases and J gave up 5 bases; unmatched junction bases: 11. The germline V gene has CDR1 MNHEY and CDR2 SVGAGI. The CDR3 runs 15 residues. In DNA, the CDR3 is TGTGCCAGCAGTCGAGGACAGGGTGCTATCGACGAGCAGTACTTC. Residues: CASSRGQGAIDEQYF.

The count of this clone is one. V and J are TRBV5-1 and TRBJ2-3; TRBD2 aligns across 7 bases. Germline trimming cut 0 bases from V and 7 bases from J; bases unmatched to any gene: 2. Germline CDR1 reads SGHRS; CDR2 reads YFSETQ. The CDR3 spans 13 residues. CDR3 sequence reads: CASSLATSHTQYF. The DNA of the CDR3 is TGCGCCAGCAGCTTGGCGACTAGCCATACGCAGTATTTT.

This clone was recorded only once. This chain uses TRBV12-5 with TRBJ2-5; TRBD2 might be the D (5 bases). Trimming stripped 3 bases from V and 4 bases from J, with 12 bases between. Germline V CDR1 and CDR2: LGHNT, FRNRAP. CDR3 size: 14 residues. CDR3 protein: CASGFRDQRETQYF. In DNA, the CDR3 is TGTGCTAGTGGTTTTCGGGATCAAAGAGAGACCCAGTACTTC.

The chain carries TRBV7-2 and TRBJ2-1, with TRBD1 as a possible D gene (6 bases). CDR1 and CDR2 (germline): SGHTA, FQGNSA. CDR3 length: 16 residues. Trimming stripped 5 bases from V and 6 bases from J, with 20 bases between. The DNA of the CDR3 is TGTGCCAGCAGCGCGTCGCTCGGGACAACGCGCAATGAGCAGTTCTTC. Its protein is CASSASLGTTRNEQFF.

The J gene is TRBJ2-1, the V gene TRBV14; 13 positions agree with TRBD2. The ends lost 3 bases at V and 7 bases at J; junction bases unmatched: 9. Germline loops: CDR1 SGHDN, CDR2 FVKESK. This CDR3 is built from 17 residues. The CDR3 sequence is CASSQNPGLAGRNEQFF. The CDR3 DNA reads TGTGCCAGCAGCCAGAACCCGGGACTAGCGGGAAGGAATGAGCAGTTCTTC.

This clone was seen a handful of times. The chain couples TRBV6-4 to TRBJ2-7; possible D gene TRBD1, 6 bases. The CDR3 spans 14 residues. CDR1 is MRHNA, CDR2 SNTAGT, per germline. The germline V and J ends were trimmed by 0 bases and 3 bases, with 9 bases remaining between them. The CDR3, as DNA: TGTGCCAGCAGTGACTCGACAGGCAGCTACGAGCAGTACTTC. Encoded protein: CASSDSTGSYEQYF.

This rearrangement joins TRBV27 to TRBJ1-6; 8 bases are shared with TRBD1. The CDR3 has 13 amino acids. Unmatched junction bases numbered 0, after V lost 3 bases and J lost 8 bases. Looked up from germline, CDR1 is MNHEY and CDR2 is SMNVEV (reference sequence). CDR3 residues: CASSLDRDSPLHF. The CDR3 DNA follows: TGTGCCAGCAGTTTGGACAGGGATTCACCCCTCCACTTT.

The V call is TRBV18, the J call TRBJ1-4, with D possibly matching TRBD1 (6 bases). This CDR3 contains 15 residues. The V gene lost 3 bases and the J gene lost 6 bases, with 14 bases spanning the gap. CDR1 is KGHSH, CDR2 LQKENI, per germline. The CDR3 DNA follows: TGTGCCAGCTCACCGGCAGGGGCGCGGGATGAAAAACTGTTTTTT. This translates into CASSPAGARDEKLFF.

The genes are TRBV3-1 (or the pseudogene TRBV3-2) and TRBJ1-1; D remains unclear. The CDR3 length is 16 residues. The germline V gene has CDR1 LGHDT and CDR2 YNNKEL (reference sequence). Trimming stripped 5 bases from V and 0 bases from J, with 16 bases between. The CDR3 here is CASSEGVGLMNTEAFF. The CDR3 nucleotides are TGTGCCAGCAGCGAGGGAGTAGGGTTAATGAACACTGAAGCTTTCTTT.

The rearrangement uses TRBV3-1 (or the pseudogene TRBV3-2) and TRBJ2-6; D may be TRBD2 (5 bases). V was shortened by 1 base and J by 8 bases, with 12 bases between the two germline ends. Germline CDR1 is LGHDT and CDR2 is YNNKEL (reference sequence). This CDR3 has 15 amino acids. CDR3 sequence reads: CASSQGIGVSNVLTF. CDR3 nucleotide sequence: TGTGCCAGCAGCCAAGGAATCGGGGTATCCAACGTCCTGACTTTC.